A selection of T cell receptor beta chains follows, all from one sample in a study of blood T cell repertoires in COVID-19. TCRdb's table, derived via immunoSEQ multiplex PCR, lists solely in-frame clones and lacks some. In the table there are around 130,000 clones, roughly 80% of which are singletons. The sample was peripheral blood. All receptors derive from a woman of 80 years or more with acute or convalescent COVID-19. CDR3s include the opening cysteine and the closing phenylalanine or tryptophan. Fields, in order: V gene, J gene, CDR3 protein.

V gene: TRBV14
J gene: TRBJ1-2
CDR3 protein: CASSQVNYGYTF

V gene: TRBV7-8
J gene: TRBJ1-5
CDR3 protein: CASSLAARGNQPQHF

V gene: TRBV30
J gene: TRBJ2-7
CDR3 protein: CAWRGGSGTLRQYF

V gene: TRBV18
J gene: TRBJ1-6
CDR3 protein: CASSPRTGSGSPLHF

V gene: TRBV6-1
J gene: TRBJ1-1
CDR3 protein: CASSEAQAVKAFF

V gene: TRBV30
J gene: TRBJ2-5
CDR3 protein: CAWSVPLAGGTQYF

V gene: TRBV6-1
J gene: TRBJ2-3
CDR3 protein: CASSEAHRTRGPDTQYF

V gene: TRBV18
J gene: TRBJ1-4
CDR3 protein: CASSPNSGTGGNEKLFF

V gene: TRBV24-1
J gene: TRBJ2-1
CDR3 protein: CATSDRQGSGFYEQFF

V gene: TRBV6-2/TRBV6-3
J gene: TRBJ2-3
CDR3 protein: CASSYRGGADTQYF

V gene: TRBV6-5
J gene: TRBJ2-7
CDR3 protein: CASTGNSYEQYF

V gene: TRBV6-5
J gene: TRBJ1-2
CDR3 protein: CASSLSDSYGYTF